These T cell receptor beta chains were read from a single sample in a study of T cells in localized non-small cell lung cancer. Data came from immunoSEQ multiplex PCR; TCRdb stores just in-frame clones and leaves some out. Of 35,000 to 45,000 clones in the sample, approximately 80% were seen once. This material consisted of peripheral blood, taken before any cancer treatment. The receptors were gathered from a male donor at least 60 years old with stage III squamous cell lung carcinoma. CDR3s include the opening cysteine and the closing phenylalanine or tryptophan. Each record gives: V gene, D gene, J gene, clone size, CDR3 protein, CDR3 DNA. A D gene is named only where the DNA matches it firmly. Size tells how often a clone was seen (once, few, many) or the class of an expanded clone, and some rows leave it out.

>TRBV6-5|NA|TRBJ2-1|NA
CASSWTPIGEQFF
TGTGCCAGCAGCTGGACCCCGATCGGTGAGCAGTTCTTC
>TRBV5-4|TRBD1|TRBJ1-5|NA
CASSFPVGTGGNQPQHF
TGTGCCAGCAGCTTTCCGGTAGGTACAGGGGGCAATCAGCCCCAGCATTTT
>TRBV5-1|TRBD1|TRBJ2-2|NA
CASSGTGGGGTGELFF
TGCGCCAGCAGCGGGACAGGGGGCGGTGGTACCGGGGAGCTGTTTTTT
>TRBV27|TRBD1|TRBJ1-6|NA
CASSFTTGPGSPLHF
TGTGCCAGCAGTTTTACGACAGGGCCGGGTTCACCCCTCCACTTT
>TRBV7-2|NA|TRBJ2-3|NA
CASSLGQRFTDTQYF
TGTGCCAGCAGCTTAGGACAGCGGTTCACAGATACGCAGTATTTT
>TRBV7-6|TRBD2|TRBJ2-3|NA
CASSLADGGTDTQYF
TGTGCCAGCAGCTTAGCGGACGGGGGGACAGATACGCAGTATTTT
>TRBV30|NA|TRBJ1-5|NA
CAWSAIGRSSNQPQHF
TGTGCCTGGAGTGCCATCGGACGGAGTAGCAATCAGCCCCAGCATTTT
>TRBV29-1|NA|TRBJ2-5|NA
CSGGPQYQETQYF
TGCAGCGGGGGACCGCAGTACCAAGAGACCCAGTACTTC
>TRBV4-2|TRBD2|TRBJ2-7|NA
CASSPILAGATYEQYF
TGTGCCAGCAGCCCCATACTAGCGGGGGCAACCTACGAGCAGTACTTC
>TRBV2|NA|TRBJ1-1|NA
CASSEVTGNTEAFF
TGTGCCAGCAGTGAGGTAACAGGGAACACTGAAGCTTTCTTT
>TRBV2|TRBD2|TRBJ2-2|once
CASSREAGELFF
TGTGCCAGCAGTCGGGAGGCCGGGGAGCTGTTTTTT
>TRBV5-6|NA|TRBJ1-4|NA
CASSLTLGRAANEKLFF
TGTGCCAGCAGCTTGACCCTTGGAAGGGCGGCTAATGAAAAACTGTTTTTT
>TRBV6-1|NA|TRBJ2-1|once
CASSDRSYNEQFF
TGTGCCAGCAGTGACAGGTCCTACAATGAGCAGTTCTTC
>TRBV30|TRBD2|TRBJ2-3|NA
CAWGLAGSDTQYF
TGTGCCTGGGGACTAGCGGGATCAGATACGCAGTATTTT
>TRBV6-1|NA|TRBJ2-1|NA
CASRGGQYNEQFF
TGTGCCAGCAGGGGGGGACAATACAATGAGCAGTTCTTC
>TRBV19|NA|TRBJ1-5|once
CATSDGPKAPQHF
TGTGCCACTTCGGACGGGCCGAAGGCGCCCCAGCATTTT
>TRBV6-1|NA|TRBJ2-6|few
CASRTSGANVLTF
TGTGCCAGCAGGACCTCTGGGGCCAACGTCCTGACTTTC
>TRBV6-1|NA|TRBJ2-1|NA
CASSVWTDQFF
TGTGCCAGCAGTGTCTGGACAGACCAGTTCTTC
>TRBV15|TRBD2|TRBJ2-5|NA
CATSRDIALSGGETQYF
TGTGCCACCAGCAGAGATATAGCGCTTAGCGGGGGGGAGACCCAGTACTTC
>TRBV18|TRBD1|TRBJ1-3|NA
CASSPGQGGNTIYF
TGTGCCAGCTCACCCGGACAGGGGGGAAACACCATATATTTT
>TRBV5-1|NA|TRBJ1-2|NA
CASSLLQNNYGYTF
TGCGCCAGCAGCTTGCTCCAAAACAACTATGGCTACACCTTC
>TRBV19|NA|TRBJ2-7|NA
CASTLKGAGAYEQYF
TGTGCCAGTACCCTGAAAGGCGCAGGGGCCTACGAGCAGTACTTC
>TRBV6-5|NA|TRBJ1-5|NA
CASSWSGKGDQPQHF
TGTGCCAGCAGTTGGTCGGGGAAGGGGGATCAGCCCCAGCATTTT
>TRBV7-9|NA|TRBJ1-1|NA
CASSLRVSTMNTEAFF
TGTGCCAGCAGCTTAAGAGTCAGTACTATGAACACTGAAGCTTTCTTT
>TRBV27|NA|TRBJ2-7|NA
CASSLLQGSYEQYF
TGTGCCAGCAGTTTATTGCAGGGAAGCTACGAGCAGTACTTC
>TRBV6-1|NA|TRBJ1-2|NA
CASSPLQGFHGYTF
TGTGCCAGCAGTCCCCTGCAGGGGTTTCATGGCTACACCTTC
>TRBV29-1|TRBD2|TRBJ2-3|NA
CSVATSGGGADTQYF
TGCAGCGTTGCGACTAGCGGGGGAGGTGCAGATACGCAGTATTTT
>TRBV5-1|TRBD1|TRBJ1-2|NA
CASSTGQGWSGYTF
TGCGCCAGCAGCACAGGACAGGGCTGGAGTGGCTACACCTTC
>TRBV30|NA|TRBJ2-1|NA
CAWVMGLTYNEQFF
TGTGCCTGGGTCATGGGACTGACCTACAATGAGCAGTTCTTC
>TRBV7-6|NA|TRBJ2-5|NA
CASSRGAVETQYF
TGTGCCAGCAGCCGGGGGGCCGTGGAGACCCAGTACTTC
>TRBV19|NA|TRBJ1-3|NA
CASSFRDSNTIYF
TGTGCCAGTAGTTTCCGGGACTCAAACACCATATATTTT
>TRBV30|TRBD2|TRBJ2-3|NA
CAWSSLSGGRFTDTQYF
TGTGCCTGGAGTAGTTTGAGCGGGGGTAGATTCACAGATACGCAGTATTTT
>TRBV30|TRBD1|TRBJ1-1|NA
CAWSVGAGGTEAFF
TGTGCCTGGAGTGTAGGAGCAGGGGGCACTGAAGCTTTCTTT
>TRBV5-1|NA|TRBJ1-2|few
CASSLGGQGFSGGYTF
TGCGCCAGCAGCTTGGGCGGCCAGGGGTTTAGCGGAGGCTACACCTTC
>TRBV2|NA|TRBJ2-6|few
CASSNGLSGANVLTF
TGTGCCAGCAGTAATGGCCTCTCTGGGGCCAACGTCCTGACTTTC
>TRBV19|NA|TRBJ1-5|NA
CASSIVGADNQPQHF
TGTGCCAGTAGTATAGTCGGGGCGGACAATCAGCCCCAGCATTTT
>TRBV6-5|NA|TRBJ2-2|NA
CASRYRDTGELFF
TGTGCCAGCAGATACAGGGACACCGGGGAGCTGTTTTTT
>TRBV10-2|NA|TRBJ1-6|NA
CASSERGGSSYNSPLHF
TGCGCCAGCAGTGAAAGGGGGGGGAGCTCCTATAATTCACCCCTCCACTTT
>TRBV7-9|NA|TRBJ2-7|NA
CASSPPGLYYEQYF
TGTGCCAGCAGCCCGCCGGGACTGTACTACGAGCAGTACTTC
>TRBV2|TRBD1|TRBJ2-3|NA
CASITWGQGTDTQYF
TGTGCCAGCATCACATGGGGACAGGGAACAGATACGCAGTATTTT
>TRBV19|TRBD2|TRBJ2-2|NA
CASSAASGSTGELFF
TGTGCCAGTAGTGCGGCTAGCGGGAGCACCGGGGAGCTGTTTTTT